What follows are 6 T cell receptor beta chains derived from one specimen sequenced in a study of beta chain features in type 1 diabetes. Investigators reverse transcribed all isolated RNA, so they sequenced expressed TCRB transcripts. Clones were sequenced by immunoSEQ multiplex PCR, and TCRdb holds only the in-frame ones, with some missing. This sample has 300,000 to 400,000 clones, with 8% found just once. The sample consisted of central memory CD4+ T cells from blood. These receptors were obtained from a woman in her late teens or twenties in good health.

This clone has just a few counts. The CDR3 region has the DNA TGTGCCACGGACTTGGGACTAGCGGGCACAGATACGCAGTATTTT. Translating it yields CATDLGLAGTDTQYF. V gene TRBV21-1 combines with J gene TRBJ2-3; TRBD2 is the table's D call, not checked against the DNA. TRBV21-1 is annotated as a pseudogene. This CDR3 contains 15 residues.

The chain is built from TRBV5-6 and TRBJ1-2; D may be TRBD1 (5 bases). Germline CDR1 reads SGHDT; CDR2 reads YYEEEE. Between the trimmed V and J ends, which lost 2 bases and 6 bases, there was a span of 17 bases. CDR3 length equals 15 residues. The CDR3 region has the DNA TGTGCCAGCAGCTTTGATCCAACAGGCCGTAATGGCTACACCTTC. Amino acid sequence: CASSFDPTGRNGYTF.

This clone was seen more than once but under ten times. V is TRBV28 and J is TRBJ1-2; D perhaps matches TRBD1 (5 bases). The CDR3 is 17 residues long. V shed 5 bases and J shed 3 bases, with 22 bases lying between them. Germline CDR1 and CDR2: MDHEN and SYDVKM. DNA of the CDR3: TGTGCCAGCAGTCCCTGGACACTTCGGCGGGGGTACTATGGCTACACCTTC. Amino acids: CASSPWTLRRGYYGYTF.

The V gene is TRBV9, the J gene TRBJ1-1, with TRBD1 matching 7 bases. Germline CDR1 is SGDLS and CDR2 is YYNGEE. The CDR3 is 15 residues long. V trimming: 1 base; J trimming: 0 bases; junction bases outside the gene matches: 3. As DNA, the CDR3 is TGTGCCAGCAGCGTACAGGGACAGATGAACACTGAAGCTTTCTTT. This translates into CASSVQGQMNTEAFF. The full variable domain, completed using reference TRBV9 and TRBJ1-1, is DSGVTQTPKHLITATGQRVTLRCSPRSGDLSVYWYQQSLDQGLQFLIQYYNGEERAKGNILERFSAQQFPDLHSELNLSSLELGDSALYFCASSVQGQMNTEAFFGQGTRLTVV.

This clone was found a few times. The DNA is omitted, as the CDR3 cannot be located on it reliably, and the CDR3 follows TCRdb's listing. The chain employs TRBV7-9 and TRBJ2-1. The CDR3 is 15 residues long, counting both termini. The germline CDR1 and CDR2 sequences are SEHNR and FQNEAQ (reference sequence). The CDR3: CAVLFGAGAYNEQFF.

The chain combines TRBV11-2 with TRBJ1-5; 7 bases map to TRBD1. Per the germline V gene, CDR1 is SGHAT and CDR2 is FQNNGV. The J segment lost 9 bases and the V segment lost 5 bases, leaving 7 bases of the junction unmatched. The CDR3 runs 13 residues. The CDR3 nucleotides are TGTGCCAGCAGCCAAGACAGGGTTGCGCCCCAGCATTTT. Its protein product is CASSQDRVAPQHF. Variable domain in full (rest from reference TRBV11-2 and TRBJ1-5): EAGVAQSPRYKIIEKRQSVAFWCNPISGHATLYWYQQILGQGPKLLIQFQNNGVVDDSQLPKDRFSAERLKGVDSTLKIQPAKLEDSAVYLCASSQDRVAPQHFGDGTRLSIL.